This T cell receptor (beta chain) came from a study of Ad26.COV2.S vaccination and SARS-CoV-2 variants (dated by TCRdb to the early 2020s). Describing the broader study: Donors in the vaccine arm were drawn from COV1001, a multicentre, randomized, double-blind, placebo-controlled phase I-IIa trial testing Ad26.COV2.S in healthy adults. Ad26.COV2.S was given intramuscularly at 5x10^10 or 1x10^11 viral particles, as a single shot or as two shots 56 days apart. TCRbeta repertoire sequencing was used to assess the specificity and breadth of SARS-CoV-2-reactive T cell receptors after Ad26.COV2.S vaccination. A total of roughly 30 samples were included in the TCR-sequenced set, comprising some 20 Ad26.COV2.S vaccine recipients, 5 placebo recipients and 8 SARS-CoV-2 convalescent individuals. Trial participants were randomized into five groups of five, in which low-dose or high-dose Ad26.COV2.S was given once or twice, or placebo was given on both occasions. Investigators did not know the trial group allocation while performing experiments and assessing outcomes. Overall study outcomes, separate from this receptor: Substantial breadth of spike-specific CD8+ and CD4+ T cell responses was reported after vaccination. Comparable non-spike TCR breadth was observed between vaccine and placebo recipients, consistent with only spike being contained in the vaccine. The study lacked the statistical power to compare responses across vaccine doses or regimens. According to the authors, total T cell responses may have been underestimated by the TCR breadth and depth analyses. Ad26.COV2.S recipients had higher spike-specific TCR breadth than placebo recipients (P = 0.0014).

Cut back by 6 bases and 5 bases, the V and J ends lie 11 bases apart. The CDR3 goes from the cysteine to the phenylalanine over 13 residues. Only the CDR3 DNA stays, 39 bases, in frame from base 1. TCRbeta CDR3 regions were sequenced with the immunoSEQ Assay. After extraction, genomic DNA underwent amplification by bias-controlled multiplex PCR, followed by high-throughput sequencing. Under the source paper's analysis protocol: Collapsing and filtering of sequences were performed to quantify the absolute abundance of each unique TCRbeta CDR3 region. T cell fraction was estimated by normalizing TCRbeta template counts to usable DNA, which was measured by amplifying reference genes present in all nucleated cells. Repertoire TCRs were annotated as SARS-CoV-2-specific by exact matching of V gene, CDR3 amino acid sequence and J gene to a known reactive TCR set. The reference SARS-CoV-2 TCR set was derived from MIRA and filtered for enrichment in COVID-19-positive ImmuneCODE repertoires, a step that removed public or cross-reactive TCRs. Using the MIRA antigens, annotated TCRs were further analysed by specific ORF or by position within an ORF. Depth was the summed frequency of annotated unique rearrangements, while breadth was defined as annotated unique rearrangements over total unique productive rearrangements. Two-sided Wilcoxon rank-sum tests were applied when comparing TCR breadth between groups. The table comes from immuneACCESS by way of TCRdb, which keeps in-frame sequences with V and J called. Part of the clones is missing from these tables; in studies checked, under half for an unresolved V gene and the rest for unknown reasons. The V and J calls and clone size are taken from that table; D and trimming were inferred from the DNA. This sample lists roughly 330,000 clones; 90% were detected once. Together, the top ten hold over 5% of the sample.

In light of the paper, this sample's treatment or condition label describes: approximately 18 received Ad26.COV2.S at low or high dose, single or two shots; 5 received placebo; per-sample allocation not given. Repertoires of vaccine and placebo recipients were sequenced from samples collected on day 63 after the first injection. Cohort 1b enrolled some 25 adults aged 18-55 years at a single site in Boston, USA, between 29 July and 7 August 2020. Ad26.COV2.S was a replication-incompetent adenovirus type 26 vector expressing a prefusion-stabilized SARS-CoV-2 spike protein from the original Wuhan strain. Turning to this clone: The antigen it recognizes is unknown. Within one base of it there is no much larger clone, and no base qualities were kept.

The receptor chain draws on TRBV12-3 or TRBV12-4 and TRBJ2-1, with no D gene named confidently. Sequenced material: peripheral blood, taken in a trial of Ad26.COV2.S vaccine versus placebo. The receptor comes from a person aged 18 to 59 who received the Ad26.COV2.S COVID-19 vaccine or a placebo. Read as DNA, the sequence is TGTGCCAGCAGGATCCTGGGGAACAATGAGCAGTTCTTC. Protein translation: CASRILGNNEQFF.